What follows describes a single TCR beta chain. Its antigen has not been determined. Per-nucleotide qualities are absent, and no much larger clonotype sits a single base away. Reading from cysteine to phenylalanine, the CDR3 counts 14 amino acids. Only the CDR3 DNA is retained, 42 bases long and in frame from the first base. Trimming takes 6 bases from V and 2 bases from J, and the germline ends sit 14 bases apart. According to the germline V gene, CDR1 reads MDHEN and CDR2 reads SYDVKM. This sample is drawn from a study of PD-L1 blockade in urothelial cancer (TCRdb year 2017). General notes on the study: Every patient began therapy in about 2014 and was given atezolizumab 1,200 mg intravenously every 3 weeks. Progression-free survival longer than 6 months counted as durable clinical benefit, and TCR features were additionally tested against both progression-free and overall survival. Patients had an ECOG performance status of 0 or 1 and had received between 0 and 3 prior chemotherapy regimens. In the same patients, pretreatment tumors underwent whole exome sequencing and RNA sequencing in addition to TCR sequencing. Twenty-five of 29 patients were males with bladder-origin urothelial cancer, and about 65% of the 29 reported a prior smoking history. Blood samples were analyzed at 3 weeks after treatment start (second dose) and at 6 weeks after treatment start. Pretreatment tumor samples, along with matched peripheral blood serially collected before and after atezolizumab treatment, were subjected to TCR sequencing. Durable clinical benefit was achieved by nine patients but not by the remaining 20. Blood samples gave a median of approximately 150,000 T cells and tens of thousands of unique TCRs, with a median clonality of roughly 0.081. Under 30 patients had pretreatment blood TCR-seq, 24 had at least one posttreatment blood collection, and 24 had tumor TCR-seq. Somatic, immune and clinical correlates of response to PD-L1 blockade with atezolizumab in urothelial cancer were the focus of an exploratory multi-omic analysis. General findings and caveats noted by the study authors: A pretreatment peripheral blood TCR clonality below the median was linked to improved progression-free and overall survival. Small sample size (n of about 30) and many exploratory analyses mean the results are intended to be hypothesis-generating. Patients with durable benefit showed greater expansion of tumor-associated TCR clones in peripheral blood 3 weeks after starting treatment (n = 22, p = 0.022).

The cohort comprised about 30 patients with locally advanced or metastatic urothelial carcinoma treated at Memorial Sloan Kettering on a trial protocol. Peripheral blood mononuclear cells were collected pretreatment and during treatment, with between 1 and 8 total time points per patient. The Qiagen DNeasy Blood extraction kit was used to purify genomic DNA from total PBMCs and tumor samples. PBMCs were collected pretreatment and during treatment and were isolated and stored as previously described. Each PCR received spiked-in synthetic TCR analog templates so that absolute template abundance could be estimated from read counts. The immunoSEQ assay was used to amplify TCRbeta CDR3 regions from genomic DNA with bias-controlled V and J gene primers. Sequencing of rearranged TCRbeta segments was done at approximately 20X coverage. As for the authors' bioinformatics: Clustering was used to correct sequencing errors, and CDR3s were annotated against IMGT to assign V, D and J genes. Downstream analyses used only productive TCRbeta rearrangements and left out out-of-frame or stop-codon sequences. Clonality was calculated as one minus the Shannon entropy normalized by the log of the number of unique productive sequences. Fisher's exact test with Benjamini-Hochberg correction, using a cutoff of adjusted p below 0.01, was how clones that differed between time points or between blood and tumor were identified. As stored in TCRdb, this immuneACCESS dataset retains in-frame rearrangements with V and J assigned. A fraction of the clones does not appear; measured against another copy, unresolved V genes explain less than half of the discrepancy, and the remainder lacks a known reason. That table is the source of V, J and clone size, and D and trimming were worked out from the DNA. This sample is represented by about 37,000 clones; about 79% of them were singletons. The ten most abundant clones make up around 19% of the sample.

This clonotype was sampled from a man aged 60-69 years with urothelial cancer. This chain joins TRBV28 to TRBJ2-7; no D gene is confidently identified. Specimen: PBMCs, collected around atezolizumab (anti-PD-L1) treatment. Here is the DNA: TGTGCCAGCAGGACTCGGGTGCACACCTACGAGCAGTACTTC. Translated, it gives CASRTRVHTYEQYF.